This T cell receptor (beta chain) comes out of a study of blood T cell repertoires in COVID-19. About the research overall: Specimens from acute and convalescent COVID-19 originated in the United States, Italy and Spain. T cells, B-cell-depleted T cells, or PBMCs supplied cDNA or gDNA.

The germline V gene has CDR1 MNHEY and CDR2 SVGAGI. Trimming took 8 bases from V and 3 from J, leaving 11 bases between them. The CDR3 length is 14 residues. Per the study methods: The assay estimated nucleated cells by amplifying reference gene primers. Libraries were prepared by immunoSEQ multiplex PCR; TCRdb keeps only in-frame clonotypes and omits some of them. V and J calls and clone size are as listed in that table; D and trimming were resolved from the DNA. Among 45,000 to 60,000 clones, around 86% were seen once, and the ten largest hold roughly 6.7%. J is TRBJ1-6 and V is TRBV6-5, with D possibly matching TRBD1 (5 bases). The sample consisted of peripheral blood. This TCR derives from a human donor with active COVID-19. The donor label of this sample is uncertain. CDR3 residues: CASGGTSYNSPLHF. For the CDR3, the DNA is TGTGCCAGCGGGGGGACTAGCTATAATTCACCCCTCCACTTT.